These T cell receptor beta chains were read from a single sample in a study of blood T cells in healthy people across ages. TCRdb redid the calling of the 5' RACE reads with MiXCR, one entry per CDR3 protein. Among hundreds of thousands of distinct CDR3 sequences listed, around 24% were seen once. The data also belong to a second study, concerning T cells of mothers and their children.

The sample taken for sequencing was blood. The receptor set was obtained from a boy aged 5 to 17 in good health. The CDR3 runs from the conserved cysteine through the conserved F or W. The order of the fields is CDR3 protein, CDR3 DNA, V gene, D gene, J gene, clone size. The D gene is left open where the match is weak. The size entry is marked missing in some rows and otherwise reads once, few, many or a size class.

CDR3 protein: CSAGQARGETQYF
CDR3 DNA: TGCAGTGCTGGACAGGCACGGGGAGAGACCCAGTACTTC
V gene: TRBV20-1
D gene: TRBD1
J gene: TRBJ2-5
clone size: NA

CDR3 protein: CSARLHQAGNTEAFF
CDR3 DNA: TGCAGTGCTAGACTACACCAGGCGGGGAACACTGAAGCTTTCTTT
V gene: TRBV20-1
D gene: NA
J gene: TRBJ1-1
clone size: NA

CDR3 protein: CASSQDPLAGVQETQYF
CDR3 DNA: TGTGCCAGCAGCCAAGATCCGCTAGCGGGGGTACAAGAGACCCAGTACTTC
V gene: TRBV3-1
D gene: TRBD2
J gene: TRBJ2-5
clone size: NA

CDR3 protein: CASSSREKLFF
CDR3 DNA: TGTGCCAGCAGCTCCCGTGAAAAACTGTTTTTT
V gene: TRBV7-6
D gene: NA
J gene: TRBJ1-4
clone size: few

CDR3 protein: CASRKSTGTGDEETQYF
CDR3 DNA: TGTGCCAGCAGGAAAAGTACCGGGACAGGGGACGAAGAGACCCAGTACTTC
V gene: TRBV6-1
D gene: TRBD1
J gene: TRBJ2-5
clone size: few

CDR3 protein: CASSQTRSPALASDSTDTQYF
CDR3 DNA: TGTGCCAGCAGCCAGACTAGGAGCCCGGCACTAGCGTCTGATAGCACAGATACGCAGTATTTT
V gene: TRBV7-8
D gene: TRBD2
J gene: TRBJ2-3
clone size: few

CDR3 protein: CASSVTGWTNEKLFF
CDR3 DNA: TGTGCCAGCAGCGTAACAGGTTGGACTAATGAAAAACTGTTTTTT
V gene: TRBV9
D gene: NA
J gene: TRBJ1-4
clone size: few

CDR3 protein: CATLQGANYGYTF
CDR3 DNA: TGTGCCACGTTACAGGGGGCTAACTATGGCTACACCTTC
V gene: TRBV2
D gene: TRBD1
J gene: TRBJ1-2
clone size: NA

CDR3 protein: CASSERTGGQQNIQYF
CDR3 DNA: TGTGCCAGCAGCGAAAGGACAGGGGGCCAACAAAACATTCAGTACTTC
V gene: TRBV6-1
D gene: TRBD1
J gene: TRBJ2-4
clone size: few

CDR3 protein: CASSYSGPSRQTKNIQYF
CDR3 DNA: TGTGCCAGCAGTTATTCAGGACCCAGTCGACAGACCAAAAACATTCAGTACTTC
V gene: TRBV6-5
D gene: NA
J gene: TRBJ2-4
clone size: NA

CDR3 protein: CASSTPGQGLTYEQYF
CDR3 DNA: TGTGCCAGCAGCACACCGGGACAGGGGTTAACGTACGAGCAGTACTTC
V gene: TRBV7-9
D gene: TRBD1
J gene: TRBJ2-7
clone size: few

CDR3 protein: CASGSGYSAGYTF
CDR3 DNA: TGCGCCAGCGGTTCAGGGTATTCAGCCGGCTACACCTTC
V gene: TRBV4-3
D gene: NA
J gene: TRBJ1-2
clone size: few

CDR3 protein: CATSESVGNTIYF
CDR3 DNA: TGTGCCACCAGTGAATCAGTCGGAAACACCATATATTTT
V gene: TRBV24-1
D gene: NA
J gene: TRBJ1-3
clone size: few

CDR3 protein: CASSAGPGEQYF
CDR3 DNA: TGTGCCAGCAGCGCCGGCCCCGGCGAGCAGTACTTC
V gene: TRBV9
D gene: NA
J gene: TRBJ2-7
clone size: few

CDR3 protein: CASSQDPGVGEKLFF
CDR3 DNA: TGTGCCAGCAGCCAAGATCCGGGGGTCGGGGAAAAACTGTTTTTT
V gene: TRBV4-2
D gene: NA
J gene: TRBJ1-4
clone size: few

CDR3 protein: CASSFYKRGAGYGYTF
CDR3 DNA: TGTGCCAGCAGCTTTTATAAACGAGGGGCGGGCTATGGCTACACCTTC
V gene: TRBV7-9
D gene: NA
J gene: TRBJ1-2
clone size: NA

CDR3 protein: CASYTGGTEAFF
CDR3 DNA: TGTGCCAGTTATACGGGCGGCACTGAAGCTTTCTTT
V gene: TRBV28
D gene: NA
J gene: TRBJ1-1
clone size: few

CDR3 protein: CASSLIRGSTYEQYF
CDR3 DNA: TGTGCCAGCAGCTTAATCCGGGGGTCCACCTACGAGCAGTACTTC
V gene: TRBV7-9
D gene: NA
J gene: TRBJ2-7
clone size: few

CDR3 protein: CASSYPPAKRYEQYF
CDR3 DNA: TGTGCCAGCAGTTACCCGCCAGCCAAACGTTACGAGCAGTACTTC
V gene: TRBV6-2/TRBV6-3
D gene: NA
J gene: TRBJ2-7
clone size: NA

CDR3 protein: CASSFTTVGEKLFF
CDR3 DNA: TGCGCCAGCAGCTTTACGACAGTGGGGGAAAAACTGTTTTTT
V gene: TRBV5-1
D gene: NA
J gene: TRBJ1-4
clone size: NA

CDR3 protein: CASWGAGPSSGANVLTF
CDR3 DNA: TGCGCCAGCTGGGGGGCAGGGCCTAGCTCTGGGGCCAACGTCCTGACTTTC
V gene: TRBV10-2
D gene: NA
J gene: TRBJ2-6
clone size: many

CDR3 protein: CSVGQGVFQYF
CDR3 DNA: TGCAGCGTGGGACAGGGGGTATTCCAGTACTTC
V gene: TRBV29-1
D gene: TRBD1
J gene: TRBJ2-5
clone size: NA

CDR3 protein: CASSQGASFYEQYF
CDR3 DNA: TGTGCCAGCAGCCAAGGGGCCTCCTTCTACGAGCAGTACTTC
V gene: TRBV3-1
D gene: NA
J gene: TRBJ2-7
clone size: NA

CDR3 protein: CSARDRGQETQYF
CDR3 DNA: TGCAGTGCTAGAGACAGGGGACAAGAGACCCAGTACTTC
V gene: TRBV20-1
D gene: NA
J gene: TRBJ2-5
clone size: few